This TCR beta chain was documented in a study of T cell responses to AZD1222 COVID-19 vaccine. Assay: immunoSEQ multiplex PCR; the TCRdb copy retains only in-frame clones and omits some. Of some 150,000 clones detected, about 87% appear once; the ten largest clones hold approximately 9.1%. Regarding the study as a whole: Repertoire sampling happened only post peak T cell response. Among vaccine-associated CD4 TCRs, coverage spanned spike, with dominance at 160-218 and 743-854.

The ends lost 3 bases at V and 0 bases at J; junction bases unmatched: 2. In germline, CDR1 is SGHDT, CDR2 YYEEEE. The CDR3 loop spans 14 amino acids. As to this clone: No antigen is known for it.

Material: peripheral blood, obtained 28 days after the second AZD1222 dose. The source of this sequence is an adult who received the AZD1222 COVID-19 vaccine. The genes are TRBV5-6 and TRBJ1-1; TRBD1 agrees at 7 bases. CDR3 coding DNA: TGTGCCAGCAGCTCGGGACAGTTGAACACTGAAGCTTTCTTT. This codes for CASSSGQLNTEAFF.